This T cell receptor beta chain is from a study of blood T cell repertoires in COVID-19. The overall study: Samples taken during acute and convalescent COVID-19 were collected in the United States, Italy and Spain. Sample material is recorded as cDNA or gDNA derived from T cells, B-cell-depleted T cells, or PBMCs.

In the authors' workflow: Nucleated cell number was recorded as an estimate derived from reference gene primer amplification. Sequenced by immunoSEQ multiplex PCR; TCRdb stores in-frame clones only, minus some. Clone size and the V and J calls come from that table; the DNA yielded D and trimming. Counted here are tens of thousands of clones, around 85% occurring once; the ten biggest clones make up approximately 2.5%. V was cut by 4 bases and J by 7 bases, with 16 bases left in between. CDR1 and CDR2 (germline): ENHRY, SYGVKD. The CDR3 covers 14 residues. The origin of this receptor is a man over 45 with acute or convalescent COVID-19. The chain joins TRBV10-3 to TRBJ2-5; tentatively, D is TRBD2 (6 bases). The sample consisted of peripheral blood. This CDR3 is CAISGSSGGLTQYF. CDR3 DNA sequence: TGTGCCATCAGTGGTAGTAGCGGAGGTTTGACCCAGTACTTC.